A selection of T cell receptor beta chains follows, all from one sample in a study of graft-versus-host responses after intestinal transplantation. The method was immunoSEQ multiplex PCR; TCRdb's version includes in-frame clones alone and lacks a portion of them. There are tens of thousands of clones in the sample; about 91% occur only once, and approximately 0.54% lies in the top ten. These receptors lack a known antigen. The sequences come from unstimulated CD8+ T cells sorted from spleen or lymph node cells, collected before intestinal transplant. The receptors were gathered from a human donor who received an intestinal transplant. The CDR3 runs from the conserved cysteine through the conserved F or W. The order of the fields is J gene, V gene, clone size, D gene, CDR3 protein, CDR3 DNA. The D gene is left open where the match is weak. The listing skips clone size in some rows; elsewhere it reads once, few, many or a size class.

J gene: TRBJ2-7
V gene: TRBV7-6
clone size: NA
D gene: TRBD2
CDR3 protein: CASSISSGAYEQYF
CDR3 DNA: TGTGCCAGCAGCATTTCTAGCGGGGCCTACGAGCAGTACTTC

J gene: TRBJ1-5
V gene: TRBV30
clone size: once
D gene: TRBD1
CDR3 protein: CAWRPGTANNQPQHF
CDR3 DNA: TGTGCCTGGAGACCGGGGACAGCCAACAATCAGCCCCAGCATTTT

J gene: TRBJ2-1
V gene: TRBV10-3
clone size: NA
D gene: TRBD2
CDR3 protein: CAISDSGRAGDEQFF
CDR3 DNA: TGTGCCATCAGTGATAGCGGGAGGGCCGGGGATGAGCAGTTCTTC

J gene: TRBJ1-1
V gene: TRBV4-3
clone size: NA
D gene: NA
CDR3 protein: CASSQGGEGRNTEAFF
CDR3 DNA: TGCGCCAGCAGCCAAGGAGGGGAGGGACGGAACACTGAAGCTTTCTTT

J gene: TRBJ1-3
V gene: TRBV14
clone size: NA
D gene: TRBD1
CDR3 protein: CASNPTGVTATIYF
CDR3 DNA: TGTGCCAGCAACCCGACAGGGGTGACGGCCACCATATATTTT

J gene: TRBJ2-1
V gene: TRBV5-1
clone size: NA
D gene: TRBD2
CDR3 protein: CASSFEPGTSVYNEQFF
CDR3 DNA: TGCGCCAGCAGCTTCGAACCCGGGACTAGCGTTTACAATGAGCAGTTCTTC

J gene: TRBJ2-1
V gene: TRBV5-4
clone size: NA
D gene: TRBD1
CDR3 protein: CASSLGGRDRVLGGEQFF
CDR3 DNA: TGTGCCAGCAGCTTGGGAGGGCGGGACAGGGTGCTCGGAGGTGAGCAGTTCTTC

J gene: TRBJ1-2
V gene: TRBV30
clone size: NA
D gene: NA
CDR3 protein: CASPSGRVNYGYTF
CDR3 DNA: TGTGCCTCCCCTTCCGGCAGGGTTAACTATGGCTACACCTTC

J gene: TRBJ2-5
V gene: TRBV6-4
clone size: NA
D gene: TRBD1
CDR3 protein: CASGGQNQETQYF
CDR3 DNA: TGTGCCAGCGGGGGACAGAACCAAGAGACCCAGTACTTC

J gene: TRBJ2-7
V gene: TRBV10-2
clone size: NA
D gene: NA
CDR3 protein: CASSIDRPSSYEQYF
CDR3 DNA: TGCGCCAGCAGTATCGACAGGCCAAGCTCCTACGAGCAGTACTTC

J gene: TRBJ2-7
V gene: TRBV6-5
clone size: NA
D gene: NA
CDR3 protein: CASSYNSYEQYF
CDR3 DNA: TGTGCCAGCAGTTATAACAGCTACGAGCAGTACTTC

J gene: TRBJ2-5
V gene: TRBV5-4
clone size: NA
D gene: NA
CDR3 protein: CASSAFVRAQETQYF
CDR3 DNA: TGTGCCAGCAGCGCCTTCGTGAGGGCCCAAGAGACCCAGTACTTC

J gene: TRBJ2-1
V gene: TRBV9
clone size: NA
D gene: NA
CDR3 protein: CASSVRGASYNEQFF
CDR3 DNA: TGTGCCAGCAGCGTACGGGGGGCTTCCTACAATGAGCAGTTCTTC

J gene: TRBJ1-1
V gene: TRBV4-1
clone size: NA
D gene: NA
CDR3 protein: CASSQSVNTEAFF
CDR3 DNA: TGCGCCAGCAGCCAATCTGTGAACACTGAAGCTTTCTTT

J gene: TRBJ1-2
V gene: TRBV6-4
clone size: once
D gene: TRBD1
CDR3 protein: CASSGGTGDGYTF
CDR3 DNA: TGTGCCAGCAGTGGGGGGACAGGTGATGGCTACACCTTC

J gene: TRBJ2-7
V gene: TRBV9
clone size: NA
D gene: TRBD2
CDR3 protein: CASSVAERGVSPYEQYF
CDR3 DNA: TGTGCCAGCAGCGTAGCTGAGCGGGGGGTCTCTCCCTACGAGCAGTACTTC

J gene: TRBJ1-2
V gene: TRBV5-5
clone size: NA
D gene: NA
CDR3 protein: CASSLGEDYGYTF
CDR3 DNA: TGTGCCAGCAGCTTGGGTGAGGACTATGGCTACACCTTC

J gene: TRBJ2-2
V gene: TRBV7-9
clone size: NA
D gene: NA
CDR3 protein: CASSSYRARWTGELFF
CDR3 DNA: TGTGCCAGCAGCTCCTACAGGGCCCGGTGGACCGGGGAGCTGTTTTTT

J gene: TRBJ2-7
V gene: TRBV27
clone size: once
D gene: TRBD1
CDR3 protein: CASSPRQGAYEQYF
CDR3 DNA: TGTGCCAGCAGTCCCCGACAGGGGGCCTACGAGCAGTACTTC

J gene: TRBJ2-1
V gene: TRBV7-8
clone size: NA
D gene: TRBD1
CDR3 protein: CASSHGQGAYNEQFF
CDR3 DNA: TGTGCCAGCAGCCACGGACAGGGGGCCTACAATGAGCAGTTCTTC

J gene: TRBJ2-7
V gene: TRBV15
clone size: NA
D gene: TRBD2
CDR3 protein: CATSSRASGSYEQYF
CDR3 DNA: TGTGCCACCAGCAGCAGGGCTAGCGGGAGCTACGAGCAGTACTTC

J gene: TRBJ1-2
V gene: TRBV5-6
clone size: few
D gene: NA
CDR3 protein: CASSLVQGDYGYTF
CDR3 DNA: TGTGCCAGCAGCTTGGTTCAGGGCGACTATGGCTACACCTTC

J gene: TRBJ2-1
V gene: TRBV14
clone size: NA
D gene: NA
CDR3 protein: CASSQDPPQSSYNEQFF
CDR3 DNA: TGTGCCAGCAGCCAAGATCCTCCACAGAGCTCCTACAATGAGCAGTTCTTC

J gene: TRBJ2-1
V gene: TRBV19
clone size: NA
D gene: TRBD2
CDR3 protein: CASSNMGTSYNEQFF
CDR3 DNA: TGTGCCAGTAGTAATATGGGGACTAGCTACAATGAGCAGTTCTTC

J gene: TRBJ2-7
V gene: TRBV4-1
clone size: NA
D gene: NA
CDR3 protein: CASSQERGLAYEQYF
CDR3 DNA: TGCGCCAGCAGCCAAGAACGAGGGCTAGCCTACGAGCAGTACTTC

J gene: TRBJ1-1
V gene: TRBV19
clone size: NA
D gene: TRBD1
CDR3 protein: CASSISLGQGAFF
CDR3 DNA: TGTGCCAGTAGTATTTCCTTGGGACAGGGAGCTTTCTTT

J gene: TRBJ2-3
V gene: TRBV4-2
clone size: NA
D gene: NA
CDR3 protein: CASSQGPGDVDTQYF
CDR3 DNA: TGTGCCAGCAGCCAAGGACCGGGAGACGTGGATACGCAGTATTTT

J gene: TRBJ1-4
V gene: TRBV28
clone size: NA
D gene: TRBD1
CDR3 protein: CASSLWEGANEKLFF
CDR3 DNA: TGTGCCAGCAGTTTATGGGAGGGGGCGAATGAAAAACTGTTTTTT

J gene: TRBJ1-4
V gene: TRBV11-2
clone size: NA
D gene: TRBD1
CDR3 protein: CASSKPTGVWDEKLFF
CDR3 DNA: TGTGCCAGCAGCAAGCCGACAGGGGTCTGGGATGAAAAACTGTTTTTT